The 21 T cell receptor beta chains in this list originate from one sample, sequenced in a study of Tregs in tolerant kidney transplant recipients. No antigen has been assigned to these receptors. Method: immunoSEQ multiplex PCR; TCRdb's copy keeps in-frame clones and lacks some. The sample has fewer than 20,000 clones; around half are singletons. CFSE-labeled recipient PBMCs were cultured more than 5 days with irradiated graft donor PBMCs, then FACS-sorted. This specimen consisted of CD4+ T cells from blood cultured with allogeneic cells, obtained before the transplant. The receptors were sampled from a human patient who received a combined kidney and bone marrow transplant.

The chain carries TRBV5-3 and TRBJ2-7; the match to TRBD2 covers 14 bases. TRBV5-3 belongs to the ORF category, with a function that is uncertain. Trimming removed 1 base from V and 11 bases from J; junction bases left unmatched: 14. The CDR3 is 17 residues long. CDR3 coding DNA: TGTGCCAGAAGCTTGTCCCCCGGGACTAGCGGGAGTCGTAAGGAGTACTTC. This sequence encodes CARSLSPGTSGSRKEYF.

This rearrangement joins TRBV9 to TRBJ1-2; D possibly corresponds to TRBD1 (5 bases). Germline assignment: CDR1 SGDLS and CDR2 YYNGEE. The V gene lost 3 bases and the J gene lost 5 bases, with 8 bases spanning the gap. This CDR3 is built from 12 residues. CDR3 nucleotides: TGTGCCAGCAGCGACCGGGGGTATGGCTACACCTTC. It translates to CASSDRGYGYTF.

The gene calls are TRBV30 and TRBJ1-5, with TRBD1 identical over 7 bases. This CDR3 comprises 13 residues. Germline CDR1 GTSNPN, CDR2 SVGIG (reference sequence). The ends lost 5 bases at V and 0 bases at J; junction bases unmatched: 1. CDR3 in amino acids: CAWGDSSNQPQHF. In DNA, the CDR3 is TGTGCCTGGGGGGACAGTAGCAATCAGCCCCAGCATTTT.

The rearrangement joins TRBV7-9 to TRBJ2-5; D may be TRBD1 (5 bases). The end of the DNA is better explained by TRBJ2-7, so the J call may be wrong. Germline V gene lookup returns CDR1 SEHNR and CDR2 FQNEAQ (reference sequence). The CDR3 length is 16 residues. In DNA form, the CDR3 reads TGTGCCAGCAGTCCCCCGCGAGGCCAGGGATCCTACGAGCAGTACTTC. It specifies CASSPPRGQGSYEQYF.

This chain links TRBV19 with TRBJ2-7; a weak D match, TRBD1 (5 bases). Germline loops: CDR1 LNHDA, CDR2 SQIVND (reference sequence). The CDR3 totals 13 residues. The V gene lost 5 bases and the J gene lost 2 bases, with 10 bases spanning the gap. The CDR3 loop is CASSYDRTYEQYF. CDR3 nucleotides: TGTGCCAGTAGTTATGACAGAACCTACGAGCAGTACTTC.

The chain links TRBV9 to TRBJ1-2, with a weak D call TRBD1 (5 bases). Germline-derived CDR1 and CDR2 are SGDLS and YYNGEE. There are 17 residues in the CDR3. V was pared by 3 bases and J by 0 bases, with 18 bases between. The CDR3 region is CASSENGRGEANYGYTF. As DNA, the CDR3 is TGTGCCAGCAGCGAAAACGGGCGGGGGGAAGCTAACTATGGCTACACCTTC.

The J gene is TRBJ1-1, the V gene TRBV5-1; D unresolved. The CDR3 consists of 14 residues. Germline V gene data show CDR1 as SGHRS and CDR2 as YFSETQ. Trimming took 0 bases from V and 4 from J, leaving 10 bases between them. The CDR3 region has the DNA TGCGCCAGCAGCTTGGTTGGTGCGGCCACTGAAGCTTTCTTT. Its translation is CASSLVGAATEAFF.

The chain couples TRBV7-2 to TRBJ2-7; 8 bases align to TRBD2. Per germline, CDR1 SGHTA and CDR2 FQGNSA. J gave up 3 bases and V 2 bases, and 6 bases lay outside the gene matches. The CDR3 spans 15 residues. The CDR3 sequence is CASSLPSGYNYEQYF. In nucleotides, the CDR3 is TGTGCCAGCAGCTTACCTAGCGGGTATAACTACGAGCAGTACTTC.

V and J are TRBV7-8 and TRBJ2-7; the match to TRBD2 covers 7 bases. The V segment lost 2 bases and the J segment 7 bases; nucleotides outside the gene matches: 11. CDR1 is SGHVS and CDR2 is FQNEAQ in the germline V gene. The CDR3 contains 15 residues. CDR3 sequence reads: CASSLQGGLVWEQYF. The CDR3 coding sequence is TGTGCCAGCAGCTTACAGGGAGGGCTTGTGTGGGAGCAGTACTTC.

The chain employs TRBV5-6 and TRBJ2-4; tentatively, D is TRBD2 (6 bases). Germline V gene lookup returns CDR1 SGHDT and CDR2 YYEEEE. V lost 4 bases and J lost 7, with 18 bases in between. The CDR3 totals 15 residues. Here the CDR3 DNA reads TGTGCCAGCAGCCCGGGACTCATGGGGGGTAACATTCAGTACTTC. Translated: CASSPGLMGGNIQYF.

This chain joins TRBV27 and TRBJ2-2; tentatively, D is TRBD2 (6 bases). Germline CDR1 and CDR2: MNHEY and SMNVEV (reference sequence). V was clipped by 3 bases and J by 5 bases, with 19 bases between them. This CDR3 spans 17 amino acids. CDR3 sequence reads: CASSLETRRGSTGELFF. The DNA of the CDR3 is TGTGCCAGCAGTTTGGAGACTAGGCGTGGCTCAACCGGGGAGCTGTTTTTT.

The genes are TRBV5-3 and TRBJ1-3; D not certain. TRBV5-3 is given ORF status, its function remaining uncertain. The CDR3 length is 16 residues. V lost 0 bases, J lost 3 bases, and 13 bases lay in between. Here the CDR3 DNA reads TGTGCCAGAAGCTTGGTCGGGAGGTTGGGTGGAAACACCATATATTTT. This codes for CARSLVGRLGGNTIYF.

The chain employs TRBV4-1 and TRBJ2-7; 14 bases are a match to TRBD2. The CDR3 has 16 amino acids. The V segment lost 4 bases and the J segment 4 bases; nucleotides outside the gene matches: 6. Germline V gene data show CDR1 as MGHRA and CDR2 as YSYEKL. The CDR3, as DNA: TGCGCCAGCAGCCTGGGACTAGCGGGGGCCCTTTACGAGCAGTACTTC. Residues: CASSLGLAGALYEQYF.

This chain uses TRBV5-1 with TRBJ1-2; D not certain. CDR3 size: 15 residues. The V and J ends lost 2 bases and 4 bases respectively, with 15 bases between them. The V gene's germline CDR1 is SGHRS and CDR2 YFSETQ. The CDR3 region has the DNA TGCGCCAGCAGCTTTCCGGGATCCCGATTCTATGGCTACACCTTC. Amino acids: CASSFPGSRFYGYTF.

The chain links TRBV6-5 to TRBJ2-5, with a weak D call TRBD2 (5 bases). The CDR3 runs 13 residues. V lost 2 bases and J lost 9, with 13 bases in between. Germline V gene data show CDR1 as MNHEY and CDR2 as SVGAGI. The CDR3 region has the DNA TGTGCCAGCAGTTACCTGGACCGGGGAGCCCAGTACTTC. It is translated as CASSYLDRGAQYF.

By share, this clone counts as medium-sized. The chain recombines TRBV5-7 with TRBJ2-1; 7 nucleotides agree with TRBD1. TRBV5-7 is an ORF; its function is uncertain. With V trimmed by 6 bases and J by 0 bases, 9 bases remained unmatched. This CDR3 is built from 16 residues. The CDR3 DNA reads TGTGCCAGCACCCTACGCGGACAGGTCTCCTACAATGAGCAGTTCTTC. Amino acids: CASTLRGQVSYNEQFF.

This chain's CDR3 is CASRFNRGARAFF. DNA of the CDR3: TGTGCCAGCAGATTTAACAGGGGCGCGAGAGCTTTCTTT. The chain joins TRBV2 to TRBJ1-1; TRBD1 matches 7 bases. With 6 bases clipped from V and 10 bases from J, the junction kept 11 bases outside the gene matches. The CDR3 spans 13 residues. Germline CDR1 reads SNHLY; CDR2 reads FYNNEI.

This chain uses TRBV2 with TRBJ2-5; 7 nucleotides agree with TRBD2. Germline CDR1 reads SNHLY; CDR2 reads FYNNEI. The V segment lost 3 bases and the J segment 6 bases; nucleotides outside the gene matches: 10. The CDR3 length is 15 residues. CDR3 DNA: TGTGCCAGCAGTGACTCTACGGGGGGATGGAAGACCCAGTACTTC. This gives the protein CASSDSTGGWKTQYF. The full variable domain, in which reference TRBV2 and TRBJ2-5 provide the parts outside the CDR3, is EPEVTQTPSHQVTQMGQEVILRCVPISNHLYFYWYRQILGQKVEFLVSFYNNEISEKSEIFDDQFSVERPDGSNFTLKIRSTKLEDSAMYFCASSDSTGGWKTQYFGPGTRLLVL.

The chain combines TRBV7-3 with TRBJ1-2; D uncertain. V lost 2 bases and J lost 4, with 11 bases in between. This CDR3 comprises 14 residues. CDR1 is SGHTA, CDR2 FQGTGA, per germline. The CDR3 DNA reads as TGTGCCAGCAGCTTAGGTTCGATCAGCTATGGCTACACCTTC. Protein product: CASSLGSISYGYTF.

The V and J genes are TRBV5-1 and TRBJ1-2; 10 nucleotides match TRBD1. CDR3 length: 14 residues. The trim removed 4 bases at V and 5 bases at J, leaving 5 bases unmatched. The germline CDR1 and CDR2 sequences are SGHRS and YFSETQ. The CDR3 DNA sequence: TGCGCCAGCAGCCCCGGGACAGGGGCTTATGGCTACACCTTC. Its protein is CASSPGTGAYGYTF.

V gene TRBV7-9 combines with J gene TRBJ2-2; no clear D. Per the germline V gene, CDR1 is SEHNR and CDR2 is FQNEAQ (reference sequence). The CDR3 totals 13 residues. V lost 2 bases and J 5 bases, leaving 6 bases between the germline ends. DNA for the CDR3: TGTGCCAGCAGCTTACGAACTACCGGGGAGCTGTTTTTT. It translates to CASSLRTTGELFF.